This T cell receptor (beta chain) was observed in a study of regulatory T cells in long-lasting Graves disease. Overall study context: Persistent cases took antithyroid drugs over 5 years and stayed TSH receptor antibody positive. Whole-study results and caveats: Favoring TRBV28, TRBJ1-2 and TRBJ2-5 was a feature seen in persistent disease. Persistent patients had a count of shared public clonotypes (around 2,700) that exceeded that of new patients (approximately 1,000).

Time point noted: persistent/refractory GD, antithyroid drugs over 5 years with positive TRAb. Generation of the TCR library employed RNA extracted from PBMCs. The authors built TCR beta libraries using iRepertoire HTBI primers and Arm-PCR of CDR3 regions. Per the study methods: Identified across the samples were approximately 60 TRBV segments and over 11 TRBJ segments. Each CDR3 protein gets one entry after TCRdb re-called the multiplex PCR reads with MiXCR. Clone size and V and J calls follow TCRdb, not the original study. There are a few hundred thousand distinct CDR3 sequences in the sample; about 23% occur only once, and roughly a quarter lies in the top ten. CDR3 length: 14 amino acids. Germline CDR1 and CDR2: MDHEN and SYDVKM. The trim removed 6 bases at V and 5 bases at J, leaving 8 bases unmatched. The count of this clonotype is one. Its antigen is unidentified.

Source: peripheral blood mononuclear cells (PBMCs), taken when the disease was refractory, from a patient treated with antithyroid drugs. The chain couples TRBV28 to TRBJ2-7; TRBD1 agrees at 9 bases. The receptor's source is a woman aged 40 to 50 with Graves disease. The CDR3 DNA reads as TGTGCCAGCAGCTCGGGACAGGGACTACACGAGCAGTACTTC. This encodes CASSSGQGLHEQYF.